The 30 T cell receptor beta chains below come from one sample, sequenced in a study of T cells in Graves' hyperthyroidism and ophthalmopathy. The TCR beta CDR3 regions underwent amplification using RNA transcripts as the source. The TCR CDR3 was amplified in a first-round RT-PCR using the HTBI primer set. One entry per CDR3 protein, called by TCRdb with MiXCR from the multiplex PCR reads. The sample has roughly 660,000 distinct CDR3 sequences; 15% to 20% are singletons. Sequenced input: blood. The source of these receptors is a man aged 50 to 60 with Graves' hyperthyroidism.

This clonotype was counted at least ten times. V is TRBV28 and J is TRBJ1-1; 9 nucleotides agree with TRBD1. CDR3 length: 14 amino acids. CDR1 and CDR2 from the germline V gene are MDHEN and SYDVKM. The V segment lost 3 bases and the J segment 7 bases; nucleotides outside the gene matches: 6. The CDR3, as DNA: TGTGCCAGCAGTTTTCGGACAGGGGATCTTGAAGCTTTCTTT. It codes for CASSFRTGDLEAFF.

Many counts were recorded for this clonotype. In DNA, the CDR3 is TGTGCCAGCAGTTCCCTGAGGAATTCACCCCTCCACTTT. It translates to CASSSLRNSPLHF. The chain links TRBV12-3 or TRBV12-4 to TRBJ1-6; no reliable D call. Trimming took 4 bases from V and 7 from J, leaving 8 bases between them. This CDR3 is built from 13 residues.

There are a few counts of this clonotype. The chain combines TRBV4-2 with TRBJ2-5, with TRBD2 identical over 8 bases. The CDR3 contains 15 residues. Germline CDR1 and CDR2: LGHNA and YNFKEQ. Unmatched junction bases numbered 5, after V lost 0 bases and J lost 5 bases. CDR3 sequence (DNA): TGTGCCAGCAGCCAAGAGTCAGCGGGAGTGGAGACCCAGTACTTC. It yields the protein CASSQESAGVETQYF.

At least ten counts were recorded for this clonotype. The rearrangement uses TRBV7-2 and TRBJ2-5, with D perhaps TRBD2 (6 bases). Germline V CDR1 and CDR2: SGHTA, FQGNSA. V was shortened by 5 bases and J by 3 bases, with 13 bases between the two germline ends. CDR3 length: 14 residues. The CDR3 sequence: CASSTSWTEETQYF. The CDR3 DNA sequence: TGTGCCAGCAGCACTAGCTGGACTGAAGAGACCCAGTACTTC.

The V call is TRBV24-1, the J call TRBJ1-5, with a tentative D call TRBD1 (5 bases). Trimming removed 5 bases at V and 1 base at J, with 11 bases between. The CDR3 runs 15 residues. In germline, CDR1 is KGHDR, CDR2 SFDVKD. CDR3 loop: CATSGPEGSNQPQHF. The CDR3 DNA is TGTGCCACCAGTGGCCCGGAGGGGAGCAATCAGCCCCAGCATTTT.

In its sample, this clonotype was seen many times. V is TRBV24-1 and J is TRBJ2-1; D is possibly TRBD1 (5 bases). V was pared by 9 bases and J by 0 bases, with 29 bases between. The CDR3 length is 20 residues. Per germline, CDR1 KGHDR and CDR2 SFDVKD. The DNA for the CDR3 is TGTGCCACCCAATTACCTCGGAGTTTGGGGCGGTTTTCCTCCTACAATGAGCAGTTCTTC. It yields the protein CATQLPRSLGRFSSYNEQFF.

This chain uses TRBV6-1 with TRBJ1-4, with D perhaps matching TRBD1 (5 bases). This CDR3 contains 14 residues. Trimming pared 6 bases from V and 5 bases from J, leaving 13 bases between. Germline CDR1 reads MNHNS; CDR2 reads SASEGT. CDR3 DNA: TGTGCCAGCAGCGGCCGGGACCCCAATGAAAAACTGTTTTTT. Protein product: CASSGRDPNEKLFF.

This clonotype has a count of ten or more. This chain connects TRBV28 to TRBJ2-2, with no clear D. The length of the CDR3 is 16 residues. CDR1 is MDHEN and CDR2 is SYDVKM in the germline V gene. V was trimmed by 1 base and J by 0 bases, leaving 9 bases between them. The CDR3 reads CASSLFRISNTGELFF. CDR3 nucleotide sequence: TGTGCCAGCAGTTTATTCCGCATCTCGAACACCGGGGAGCTGTTTTTT.

This clonotype was seen at least ten times. This chain's CDR3 is CASSSLLARGNTGELFF. The CDR3 nucleotides are TGTGCCAGCAGTTCCCTCCTAGCGAGGGGGAACACCGGGGAGCTGTTTTTT. The chain couples TRBV27 to TRBJ2-2; a weak D match, TRBD2 (6 bases). This CDR3 has 17 amino acids. The V gene's germline CDR1 is MNHEY and CDR2 SMNVEV (reference sequence). Trimming shortened V by 4 bases and J by 1 base, and 16 bases separated the two germline ends.

There are many counts of this clonotype. The chain recombines TRBV20-1 with TRBJ1-6; D may be TRBD1 (6 bases). The length of the CDR3 is 14 residues. V was trimmed by 0 bases and J by 8 bases, leaving 11 bases between them. Germline values: CDR1 DFQATT, CDR2 SNEGSKA (reference sequence). The CDR3 sequence: CSARETGHDSPLHF. CDR3 bases: TGCAGTGCTAGAGAGACAGGACACGATTCACCCCTCCACTTT.

This clonotype appeared many times. The chain is built from TRBV28 and TRBJ2-4, with TRBD2 matching 9 bases. The CDR3 is 14 residues long. Germline V gene lookup returns CDR1 MDHEN and CDR2 SYDVKM. V shed 6 bases and J 8 bases; nucleotides not matched to a gene: 8. This chain's CDR3 is CASRRLAGGDIQYF. CDR3 coding DNA: TGTGCCAGCAGAAGACTGGCGGGGGGGGACATTCAGTACTTC.

The rearrangement links TRBV15 to TRBJ2-5; D may match TRBD1 or TRBD2 (6 bases each). The germline gives CDR1 LNHNV, CDR2 YYDKDF (reference sequence). V was shortened by 0 bases and J by 5 bases, with 10 bases between the two germline ends. The CDR3 contains 14 residues. CDR3 DNA: TGTGCCACCAGCAGAGAAGGGGGGCTCGAGACCCAGTACTTC. This gives the protein CATSREGGLETQYF.

CDR3 DNA: TGCAGTGCTAGAGCATTAGCGGGGTACAATGAGCAGTTCTTC. Its protein product is CSARALAGYNEQFF. This rearrangement joins TRBV20-1 to TRBJ2-1, with 8 nucleotides matching TRBD2. The junction had 3 bases not matched to a gene; V was cut back by 1 base and J by 4 bases. Germline V gives CDR1 DFQATT, CDR2 SNEGSKA (reference sequence). The CDR3 extends over 14 amino acids.

Many counts were recorded for this clonotype. The chain combines TRBV11-2 with TRBJ2-1, with 8 bases that match TRBD2. The ends lost 5 bases at V and 13 bases at J; junction bases unmatched: 4. The CDR3 spans 11 residues. Germline CDR1 SGHAT, CDR2 FQNNGV. The CDR3 is CASSVGTSQFF. The CDR3 DNA follows: TGTGCCAGCAGCGTGGGGACTAGTCAGTTCTTC.

The V call is TRBV25-1, the J call TRBJ2-7, with TRBD1 matching over 8 bases. In germline, CDR1 is MGHDK, CDR2 SYGVNS. The CDR3 sequence is 17 residues long. The trim removed 3 bases at V and 5 bases at J, leaving 15 bases unmatched. For the CDR3, the DNA is TGTGCCAGCAGTGAGACAGGGGCAGGGGGTCCTCCCGACGAGCAGTACTTC. This encodes CASSETGAGGPPDEQYF.

This clonotype was recorded at least ten times. This chain links TRBV29-1 with TRBJ2-7; a possible D gene is TRBD2 (6 bases). This CDR3 is 15 amino acids long. Trimming pared 0 bases from V and 1 base from J, leaving 13 bases between. CDR1 SQVTM and CDR2 ANQGSEA come from the germline V gene. This CDR3 reads CSVEDRETTSYEQYF. The CDR3 DNA sequence: TGCAGCGTTGAAGATCGGGAGACAACGTCCTACGAGCAGTACTTC.

The chain is built from TRBV12-3 or TRBV12-4 and TRBJ2-1, with TRBD2 as a possible D gene (5 bases). This CDR3 has 15 amino acids. V lost 5 bases and J 4 bases, leaving 15 bases between the germline ends. Here the CDR3 DNA reads TGTGCCAGCAGTGTCGCTTTGTGGAGGTACAATGAGCAGTTCTTC. The encoded protein is CASSVALWRYNEQFF.

This clonotype was seen a handful of times. The rearrangement uses TRBV5-1 and TRBJ1-6, with 8 nucleotides matching TRBD1. Per germline, CDR1 SGHRS and CDR2 YFSETQ. V was clipped by 1 base and J by 9 bases; unmatched bases: 3. CDR3 length: 14 residues. This CDR3 is CASSLSGGSSPLHF. The CDR3 DNA reads TGCGCCAGCAGCTTGTCAGGGGGCAGTTCACCCCTCCACTTT.

This clonotype was counted at least ten times. Written as DNA, the CDR3 is TGCAGCGTCTTCTCTAGCGGCAGGGACAATGAGCAGTTCTTC. This sequence encodes CSVFSSGRDNEQFF. This chain links TRBV29-1 with TRBJ2-1; 7 bases are shared with TRBD2. This CDR3 comprises 14 residues. V lost 6 bases, J lost 5 bases, and 10 bases stayed unmatched. Germline V gene data show CDR1 as SQVTM and CDR2 as ANQGSEA.

This chain connects TRBV19 to TRBJ1-1; 9 nucleotides agree with TRBD1. V trimming: 3 bases; J trimming: 4 bases; junction bases outside the gene matches: 21. Germline V gene sequence: CDR1 LNHDA, CDR2 SQIVND (reference sequence). This CDR3 has 20 residues. The CDR3 DNA is TGTGCCAGTAGTATTTCACCTTTCTGGACAGGGGTAGGGATGGGCACTGAAGCTTTCTTT. The encoded protein is CASSISPFWTGVGMGTEAFF.

The chain has TRBV25-1 and TRBJ2-5; a weak D match, TRBD1 (5 bases). The CDR3 spans 14 residues. The ends were cut back, 1 base at V and 3 bases at J, with 9 bases in the middle. The germline V gene encodes CDR1 MGHDK and CDR2 SYGVNS. CDR3 bases: TGTGCCAGCAGTGAATTTGGGGCAGAAGAGACCCAGTACTTC. This gives the protein CASSEFGAEETQYF.

The V call is TRBV20-1, the J call TRBJ2-1, with D perhaps matching TRBD2 (5 bases). The V end lost 7 bases, the J end lost 7 bases, and 17 bases lay between the germline ends. The germline V gene encodes CDR1 DFQATT and CDR2 SNEGSKA (reference sequence). CDR3 size: 13 residues. The CDR3 spells CSVPLGDRNEQFF. DNA of the CDR3: TGCAGTGTACCCCTGGGAGATCGGAATGAGCAGTTCTTC.

In its sample, this clonotype was seen many times. The chain combines TRBV5-1 with TRBJ2-1, with 8 bases identical to TRBD2. The CDR3 has 15 residues. CDR1 SGHRS and CDR2 YFSETQ come from the germline V gene. V shed 4 bases and J 2 bases; nucleotides not matched to a gene: 5. The CDR3 coding sequence is TGCGCCAGCAGCCAAGCGGGAGCCCCCTACAATGAGCAGTTCTTC. This codes for CASSQAGAPYNEQFF.

The table lists this clonotype with a few counts. The V and J genes are TRBV6-5 and TRBJ2-1, with D unresolved. The CDR3 length is 14 residues. CDR1 is MNHEY and CDR2 is SVGAGI in the germline V gene. The V gene lost 2 bases and the J gene lost 4 bases, with 9 bases spanning the gap. CDR3 in DNA: TGTGCCAGCAGTTACATAGCAACATACAATGAGCAGTTCTTC. Translating it yields CASSYIATYNEQFF.

This clonotype was counted between two and nine times. J is TRBJ2-1 and V is TRBV24-1; 13 nucleotides match TRBD2. There are 18 residues in the CDR3. From germline, CDR1 is KGHDR and CDR2 SFDVKD. The J segment lost 5 bases and the V segment lost 2 bases, leaving 8 bases of the junction unmatched. The CDR3 nucleotides are TGTGCCACCAGTGATTCTAGGGCGGGGACTAGCGGGAACAATGAGCAGTTCTTC. This translates into CATSDSRAGTSGNNEQFF.

The chain carries TRBV28 and TRBJ2-7, with 12 bases lining up with TRBD2. CDR1 and CDR2 (germline): MDHEN, SYDVKM. This CDR3 region has 16 residues. After removal of 6 bases from V and 2 bases from J, the junction contained 8 bases not matched to a gene. Here the CDR3 DNA reads TGTGCCAGCAGCCCTTTTACTAGCGGGGGGACCTACGAGCAGTACTTC. The encoded protein is CASSPFTSGGTYEQYF. The full variable domain, with the rest looked up from reference TRBV28 and TRBJ2-7, is DVKVTQSSRYLVKRTGEKVFLECVQDMDHENMFWYRQDPGLGLRLIYFSYDVKMKEKGDIPEGYSVSREKKERFSLILESASTNQTSMYLCASSPFTSGGTYEQYFGPGTRLTVT.

There are many counts of this clonotype. The J gene is TRBJ1-2, the V gene TRBV28, with 7 bases lining up with TRBD1. Trimming removed 5 bases from V and 2 bases from J; junction bases left unmatched: 20. CDR1 and CDR2 (germline): MDHEN, SYDVKM. This CDR3 is built from 19 residues. This chain's CDR3 is CASSPPGGGLLSTNYGYTF. CDR3 sequence (DNA): TGTGCCAGCAGTCCCCCGGGAGGGGGCCTCCTCTCGACCAACTATGGCTACACCTTC.

This clonotype was counted between two and nine times. The chain couples TRBV24-1 to TRBJ2-6; D is unresolved. The CDR3 covers 15 residues. Per the germline V gene, CDR1 is KGHDR and CDR2 is SFDVKD. V dropped 4 bases and J dropped 1 base, with 7 bases sitting between them. Written as DNA, the CDR3 is TGTGCCACCAGTGAGCCACAGTCTGGGGCCAACGTCCTGACTTTC. The encoded protein is CATSEPQSGANVLTF.

The V call is TRBV4-2, the J call TRBJ1-1; a possible D gene is TRBD1 (5 bases). From germline, CDR1 is LGHNA and CDR2 YNFKEQ. Trimming shortened V by 3 bases and J by 1 base, and 15 bases separated the two germline ends. The CDR3 covers 16 residues. As DNA, the CDR3 is TGTGCCAGCAGCCATACACGGGGCCAGACGAACACTGAAGCTTTCTTT. Translating gives CASSHTRGQTNTEAFF.

The CDR3 DNA reads TGTGCCAGCAGCTCTAAACTAGCGGGACTCTACAATGAGCAGTTCTTC. Protein: CASSSKLAGLYNEQFF. This sequence joins TRBV7-9 and TRBJ2-1, with 10 positions matching TRBD2. The V gene end was trimmed by 4 bases and the J gene end by 3 bases; junction bases not matched to a gene: 6. In germline, CDR1 is SEHNR, CDR2 FQNEAQ (reference sequence). The CDR3 has 16 residues. The complete variable domain, with remaining parts taken from reference TRBV7-9 and TRBJ2-1, reads DTGVSQNPRHKITKRGQNVTFRCDPISEHNRLYWYRQTLGQGPEFLTYFQNEAQLEKSRLLSDRFSAERPKGSFSTLEIQRTEQGDSAMYLCASSSKLAGLYNEQFFGPGTRLTVL.